These 15 T cell receptor beta chains were all obtained from the same sample, sequenced in a study of T cell clonality in common variable immunodeficiency. Only in-frame clones appear in the TCRdb table, and some are missing; sequencing was by immunoSEQ multiplex PCR. The table lists 25,000 to 30,000 clones, no singletons, with 24% in the top ten. These receptors are not linked to any known antigen. Findings and caveats of the study: Common variable immunodeficiency TCR beta sequences reportedly had fewer deletions and N-nucleotide insertions.

The sequenced material came from peripheral blood mononuclear cells. The receptors stem from a human donor with common variable immunodeficiency.

As concerns this clone: With the read ending 3 residues before the CDR3 end, the germline J gene is used to fill in that end. Additional DNA sequences in this sample encode the identical CDR3. V usage is TRBV18 and J usage is TRBJ2-7; tentatively, D is TRBD1 (5 bases). CDR3 size: 13 residues. CDR1 and CDR2 from the germline V gene are KGHSH and LQKENI. CDR3 protein: CASKPNGAYEQYF. The CDR3 DNA, read in part, is TGTGCTAGCAAGCCAAATGGGGCATACGAG.

This clone has a count of ten or more. The read gets to within 3 residues of the CDR3 end, and the germline J gene fills in the rest. V and J are TRBV6-2 or TRBV6-3 and TRBJ1-5, with 9 nucleotides matching TRBD1. CDR1 is MNHEY and CDR2 is SVGEGT in the germline V gene. V dropped 7 bases and J dropped 7; count of bases not matched to a gene: 11. The CDR3 contains 15 residues. CDR3 region: CASKHYRGQGQPQHF. The sequenced part of the CDR3 DNA is TGTGCCAGCAAGCACTACAGGGGGCAGGGGCAGCCC.

Concerning this clone itself: Read data end 3 residues before the CDR3 end; the end is taken from the germline J gene. The V gene is TRBV11-2, the J gene TRBJ2-1; D is uncertain. The CDR3 runs 13 residues. Trimming took 1 base from V and 3 from J, leaving 4 bases between them. Per germline, CDR1 SGHAT and CDR2 FQNNGV. CDR3 DNA, as far as it was read: TGTGCCAGCAGCTTAGGCGTCTACAATGAG. Residues: CASSLGVYNE. The entire CDR3 reads CASSLGVYNEQFF. The variable domain in full, completed from reference TRBV11-2 and TRBJ2-1, reads EAGVAQSPRYKIIEKRQSVAFWCNPISGHATLYWYQQILGQGPKLLIQFQNNGVVDDSQLPKDRFSAERLKGVDSTLKIQPAKLEDSAVYLCASSLGVYNEQFFGPGTRLTVL.

This clone was picked up a small number of times. Read data end 3 residues before the CDR3 end; the end is taken from the germline J gene. This chain uses TRBV6-4 with TRBJ1-5; D is perhaps TRBD1 (5 bases). CDR3 length: 14 amino acids. Germline V lookup: CDR1 MRHNA, CDR2 SNTAGT. V lost 9 bases, J lost 9 bases, and 21 bases lay in between. CDR3 sequence: CASMGPLDGWPQHF. The DNA read from the CDR3 is TGTGCCAGTATGGGGCCCCTGGACGGGTGGCCC.

On this clone: The read comes to an end 3 residues before the CDR3 does, leaving the germline J gene to fill in the end. V gene TRBV19 combines with J gene TRBJ2-3; 8 bases are shared with TRBD1. J was trimmed by 4 bases and V by 5 bases; bases with no gene match: 5. The CDR3 is made up of 14 amino acids. Germline loops: CDR1 LNHDA, CDR2 SQIVND (reference sequence). The CDR3 DNA, read in part, is TGTGCCAGTAGTCCTCGACAGGGGCCAGATACG. It translates to CASSPRQGPDT. The CDR3 in its entirety is CASSPRQGPDTQYF.

This clone occurred many times. The CDR3 end is not reached by the read, which stops 3 residues before it; the germline J gene fills it in. The rearrangement links TRBV18 to TRBJ1-2; TRBD1 might be the D (5 bases). The V gene lost 6 bases and the J gene lost 7 bases, with 15 bases spanning the gap. Germline assignment: CDR1 KGHSH and CDR2 LQKENI. This CDR3 contains 13 residues. This chain's CDR3 is CASSRRDLGGYTF. CDR3 DNA (partial): TGTGCCAGCTCCCGCAGGGATCTCGGTGGC.

In its sample, this clone was seen many times. The sequenced fragment ends 3 residues before the CDR3 boundary, so the rest is inferred from the germline J gene. The chain carries TRBV6-2 or TRBV6-3 and TRBJ2-3; tentative D call: TRBD2 (6 bases). The CDR3 sequence is 13 residues long. V dropped 5 bases and J dropped 4 bases, with 10 bases sitting between them. The V gene's germline CDR1 is MNHEY and CDR2 SVGEGT. This CDR3 reads CASSLLAPDTQYF. The CDR3 DNA, read in part, is TGTGCCAGCAGTCTACTAGCTCCAGATACG.

In its sample, this clone was seen many times. The CDR3 end is not reached by the read, which stops 3 residues before it; the germline J gene fills it in. The chain has TRBV18 and TRBJ1-1; D is unclear. Germline V gene lookup returns CDR1 KGHSH and CDR2 LQKENI. The CDR3 runs to 16 residues. V was shortened by 6 bases and J by 0 bases, with 17 bases between the two germline ends. Partial CDR3 DNA: TGTGCCAGCTCCGTCCCACTAACGACGCTGAACACTGAA. Its protein is CASSVPLTTLNTE. In full, the CDR3 is CASSVPLTTLNTEAFF. Full variable domain (missing parts from reference TRBV18 and TRBJ1-1): NAGVMQNPRHLVRRRGQEARLRCSPMKGHSHVYWYRQLPEEGLKFMVYLQKENIIDESGMPKERFSAEFPKEGPSILRIQQVVRGDSAAYFCASSVPLTTLNTEAFFGQGTRLTVV.

This clone was counted many times. From the germline J gene comes the end of the CDR3, since the read stops 3 residues before it. This sample includes further DNA sequences coding for the same CDR3. The chain uses TRBV18 and TRBJ1-2, with unresolved D. This CDR3 has 14 residues. Germline V CDR1 and CDR2: KGHSH, LQKENI. The covered CDR3 bases are TGTGCCAGCCCAGCGGGCAGTCGGGGTGAGGGC. Translated: CASPAGSRGEG. In full, the CDR3 reads CASPAGSRGEGYTF.

This clone was counted a few times. From the germline J gene comes the end of the CDR3, since the read stops 3 residues before it. The chain couples TRBV7-7 to TRBJ2-5; tentative D call: TRBD1 (6 bases). V dropped 1 base and J dropped 5 bases, with 14 bases sitting between them. The CDR3 covers 15 residues. Germline lookup yields CDR1 SSHAT and CDR2 FNYEAQ (reference sequence). The CDR3 spells CASSLEGSQGETQYF. The sequenced CDR3 bases are TGTGCCAGCAGCTTAGAGGGATCCCAGGGGGAGACC.

This clone has a count of ten or more. The read gets to within 3 residues of the CDR3 end, and the germline J gene fills in the rest. This chain joins TRBV18 and TRBJ1-5, with D unclear. This CDR3 is 14 amino acids long. Trimming cost V 3 bases and J 0 bases, with 6 bases left between them. CDR1 is KGHSH and CDR2 is LQKENI in the germline V gene. The part of the CDR3 DNA that was read is TGTGCCAGCTCACCCCCCAATAGCAATCAGCCC. This sequence encodes CASSPPNSNQP. The CDR3 reads in full as CASSPPNSNQPQHF.

This clone was seen many times. Read sequence stops 3 residues before the CDR3 end, and the germline J gene provides the missing end. The chain employs TRBV29-1 and TRBJ2-7, with 8 bases matching TRBD1. CDR1 SQVTM and CDR2 ANQGSEA come from the germline V gene. Losses at the gene ends were 5 bases for V and 1 base for J; bases not matched to a gene: 7. The CDR3 contains 14 residues. The CDR3 sequence: CSVLKDRESYEQYF. The part of the CDR3 DNA that was read is TGCAGCGTTTTAAAGGACAGGGAATCCTACGAG.

This clone came up many times. The read terminates 3 residues ahead of where the CDR3 ends, so the germline J gene completes it. This rearrangement joins TRBV20-1 to TRBJ1-6, with TRBD1 identical over 10 bases. The CDR3 loop spans 13 amino acids. Trimming removed 8 bases from V and 8 bases from J; junction bases left unmatched: 6. Germline CDR1 DFQATT, CDR2 SNEGSKA (reference sequence). The covered CDR3 bases are TGCAGTTCAGGGACAGGGGAATATTCACCC. Encoded protein: CSSGTGEYSP. The whole CDR3 region reads CSSGTGEYSPLHF.

This clone was detected many times. The read is 3 residues too short to cover the CDR3 end, so that end is filled in from the germline J gene. V and J are TRBV6-1 and TRBJ2-4; a possible D gene is TRBD1 (5 bases). Germline V gene lookup returns CDR1 MNHNS and CDR2 SASEGT. The CDR3 totals 17 residues. Trimming removed 2 bases from V and 0 bases from J, with 14 bases in between. The DNA read from the CDR3 is TGTGCCAGCAGTGAATTGGATGACAGCCTAGCCAAAAACATT. Translation: CASSELDDSLAKNI. The CDR3 in its entirety is CASSELDDSLAKNIQYF.

This clone was detected ten times or more. The CDR3 goes on 3 residues after the read ends, and that part is filled in from the germline J gene. J is TRBJ1-2 and V is TRBV5-1; maybe TRBD1 (5 bases). CDR3 length: 14 residues. Trimming cost V 0 bases and J 4 bases, with 10 bases left between them. CDR1 is SGHRS and CDR2 is YFSETQ in the germline V gene. CDR3 loop: CASSLDQGGYGYTF. The sequenced CDR3 bases are TGCGCCAGCAGCTTGGACCAGGGAGGCTATGGC.